A single TCR beta chain is shown here with its context. Original analysis: Amplified reference gene primers provided the basis for estimating nucleated cell counts. TCRdb keeps only in-frame clones here, not all; method: immunoSEQ multiplex PCR. V and J calls and clone size are copied from that table; D and trimming were computed from the DNA. The sample shows over 200,000 clones, about 90% of them seen only once. This specimen belongs to a study of blood T cell repertoires in COVID-19. Study background: PBMCs, B-cell-depleted T cells, or T cells provided the cDNA or gDNA that made up the material.

The source of this sequence is a woman aged 60 to 75 with acute or convalescent COVID-19. Source material: peripheral blood.

CDR3 residues: CAISGGREWDTGELFF. The CDR3, as DNA: TGTGCCATCAGTGGGGGGCGCGAATGGGACACCGGGGAGCTGTTTTTT. This chain uses TRBV10-3 with TRBJ2-2; tentative D call: TRBD1 (6 bases). The CDR3 has 16 amino acids. V lost 4 bases to trimming and J lost 3 bases, with 15 bases between them. Germline-derived CDR1 and CDR2 are ENHRY and SYGVKD.